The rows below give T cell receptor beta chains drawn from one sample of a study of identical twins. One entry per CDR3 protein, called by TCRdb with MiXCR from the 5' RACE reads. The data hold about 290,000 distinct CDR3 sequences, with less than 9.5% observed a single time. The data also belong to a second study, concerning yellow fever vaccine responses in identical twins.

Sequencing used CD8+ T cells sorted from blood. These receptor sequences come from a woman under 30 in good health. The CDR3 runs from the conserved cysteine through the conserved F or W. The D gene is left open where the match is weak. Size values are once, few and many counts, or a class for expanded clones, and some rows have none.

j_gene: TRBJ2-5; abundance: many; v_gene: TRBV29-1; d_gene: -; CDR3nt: TGCAGCGTTGAGAGGGATCTCGAGACCCAGTACTTC; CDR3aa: CSVERDLETQYF
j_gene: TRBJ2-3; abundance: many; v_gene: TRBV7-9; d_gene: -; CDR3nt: TGTGCCAGCAGCTTGAGCGCGGGAAGCACAGATACGCAGTATTTT; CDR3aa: CASSLSAGSTDTQYF
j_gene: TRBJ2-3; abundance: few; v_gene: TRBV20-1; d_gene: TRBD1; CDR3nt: TGCAGTGCTCTGAGACAGGGGGCGAGCACAGATACGCAGTATTTT; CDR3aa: CSALRQGASTDTQYF
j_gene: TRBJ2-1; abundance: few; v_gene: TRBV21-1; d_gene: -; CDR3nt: TGTGCCAGCAAAGCCTTCTACAATGAGCAGTTCTTC; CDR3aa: CASKAFYNEQFF
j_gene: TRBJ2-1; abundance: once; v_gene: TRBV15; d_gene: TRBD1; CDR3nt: TGTGCCACCAGCAGGGAGTGGGGGACAGGCCCCTACAATGAGCAGTTCTTC; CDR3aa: CATSREWGTGPYNEQFF
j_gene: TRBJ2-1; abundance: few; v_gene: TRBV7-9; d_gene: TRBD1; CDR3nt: TGTGCCAGCAGCCCGGACGCTGGACAGGTAAATGGGCAGTTCTTC; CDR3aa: CASSPDAGQVNGQFF
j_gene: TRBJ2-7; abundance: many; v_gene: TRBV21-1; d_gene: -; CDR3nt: TGTGCCAGCATCTCGTCGCAGGGGGGAGCGGGAGGATTGGAGGACGAGCAGTACTTC; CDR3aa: CASISSQGGAGGLEDEQYF
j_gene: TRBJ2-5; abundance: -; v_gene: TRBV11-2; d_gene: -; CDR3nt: TGTGCCAGCAGCTTTTCGACAGGAAAAGAGACCCAGTACTTC; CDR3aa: CASSFSTGKETQYF
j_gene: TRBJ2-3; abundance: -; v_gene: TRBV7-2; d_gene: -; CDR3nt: TGTGCCAGCAGCACCAAGGTGCTTGAAAGCACAGATACGCAGTATTTT; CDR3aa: CASSTKVLESTDTQYF
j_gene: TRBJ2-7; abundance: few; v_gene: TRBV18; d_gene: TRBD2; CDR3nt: TGTGCCAGCTCACCTGGGACTAGCGGGAGCTCCTACGAGCAGTACTTC; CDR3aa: CASSPGTSGSSYEQYF
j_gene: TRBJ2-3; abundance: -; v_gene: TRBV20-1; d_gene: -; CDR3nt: TGCAGTGCTAGAGATAGTCAGGGAACAGATACGCAGTATTTT; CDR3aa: CSARDSQGTDTQYF
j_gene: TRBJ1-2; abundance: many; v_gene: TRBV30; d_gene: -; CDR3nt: TGTGCCTGGAGCCCCTCCACAGACGGAGCTAACTATGGCTACACCTTC; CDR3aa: CAWSPSTDGANYGYTF
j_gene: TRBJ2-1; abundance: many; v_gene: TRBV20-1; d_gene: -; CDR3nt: TGCAGTGCTAGACAATGGCGGGCCCGGAGCAATGAGCAGTTCTTC; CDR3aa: CSARQWRARSNEQFF
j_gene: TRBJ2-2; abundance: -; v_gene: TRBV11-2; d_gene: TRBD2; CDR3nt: TGTGCCAGCAGCTTCGGACTAGCGGGGGAGACCGGGGAGCTGTTTTTT; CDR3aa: CASSFGLAGETGELFF
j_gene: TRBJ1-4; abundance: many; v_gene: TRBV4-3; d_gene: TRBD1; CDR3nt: TGCGCCAGCAGCCAAGGACAGGGGGCGTTAGAAAAACTGTTTTTT; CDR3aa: CASSQGQGALEKLFF
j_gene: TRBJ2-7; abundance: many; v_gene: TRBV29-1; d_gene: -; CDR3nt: TGCAGCGTAAACTTGAGGGGCAGGTCCACTCGTAGCTCCTACGAGCAGTACTTC; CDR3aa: CSVNLRGRSTRSSYEQYF
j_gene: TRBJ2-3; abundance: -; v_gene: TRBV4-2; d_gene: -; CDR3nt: TGTGCCAGCAGCCAAACTAGTACCCCCGCAGATACGCAGTATTTT; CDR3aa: CASSQTSTPADTQYF
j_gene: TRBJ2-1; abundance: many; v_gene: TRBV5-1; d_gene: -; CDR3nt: TGCGCCAGCAGCTTGGCAGCTACCAATGAGCAGTTCTTC; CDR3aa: CASSLAATNEQFF
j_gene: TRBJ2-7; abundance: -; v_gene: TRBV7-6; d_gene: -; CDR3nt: TGTGCCAGCAGCTTAGGCCCCCTTACAGGGATATCTACGGGGGAGCAGTACTTC; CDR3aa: CASSLGPLTGISTGEQYF
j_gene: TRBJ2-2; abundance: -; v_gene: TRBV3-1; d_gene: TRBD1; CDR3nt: TGTGCCAGCAGCGAAGGAGAGACAGGGGGTCTTACCGGGGAGCTGTTTTTT; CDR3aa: CASSEGETGGLTGELFF
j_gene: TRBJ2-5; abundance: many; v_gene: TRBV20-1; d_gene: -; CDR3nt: TGCAGTGCGCGAGAAGAGGGGGAGACCCAGTACTTC; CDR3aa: CSAREEGETQYF
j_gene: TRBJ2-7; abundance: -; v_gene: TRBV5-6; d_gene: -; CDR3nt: TGTGCCAGCAGCTTGGCTTCTCTCGAGCAGTACTTC; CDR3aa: CASSLASLEQYF
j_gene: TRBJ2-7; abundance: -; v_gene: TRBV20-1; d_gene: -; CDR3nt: TGCAGTGCTAGGACAGGAGCCGCGGTTTGGCAGTACTTC; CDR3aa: CSARTGAAVWQYF
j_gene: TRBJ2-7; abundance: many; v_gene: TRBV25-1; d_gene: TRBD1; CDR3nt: TGTGCCAGCAGTGAATATGCCAGGGGGCGTTACGAGCAGTACTTC; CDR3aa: CASSEYARGRYEQYF
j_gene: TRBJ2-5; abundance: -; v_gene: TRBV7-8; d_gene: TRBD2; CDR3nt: TGTGCCACCGAGGGAGCGGGAGTGCAAGAGACCCAGTACTTC; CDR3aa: CATEGAGVQETQYF
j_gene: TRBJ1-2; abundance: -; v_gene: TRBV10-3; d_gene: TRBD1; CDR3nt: TGTGCCATCAGTGAGGACAGGGGCTATGGCTACACCTTC; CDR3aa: CAISEDRGYGYTF
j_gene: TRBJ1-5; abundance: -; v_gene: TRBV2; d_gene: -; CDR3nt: TGTGCCAGCAGTGAATCCTGGGATCAGCCCCAGCATTTT; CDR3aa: CASSESWDQPQHF
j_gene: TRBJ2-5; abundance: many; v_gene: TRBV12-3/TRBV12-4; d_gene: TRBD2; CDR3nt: TGTGCCAGCAGTCCTGGACTAGCGGGGGGGGATAGAGAGACCCAGTACTTC; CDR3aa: CASSPGLAGGDRETQYF
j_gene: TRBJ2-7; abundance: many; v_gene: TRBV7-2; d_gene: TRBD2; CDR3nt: TGTGCCAGCAGCTGGACTAGCGGGGGGGAGCAGTACTTC; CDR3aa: CASSWTSGGEQYF
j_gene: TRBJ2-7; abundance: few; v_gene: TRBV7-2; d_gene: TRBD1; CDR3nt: TGTGCCAGCAGCTGGGGACAGGGTAGAACCTACGAGCAGTACTTC; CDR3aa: CASSWGQGRTYEQYF
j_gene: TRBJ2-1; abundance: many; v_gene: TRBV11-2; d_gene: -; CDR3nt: TGTGCCAGCAGCTTAGAGGGCGGGACCTACAATGAGCAGTTCTTC; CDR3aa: CASSLEGGTYNEQFF
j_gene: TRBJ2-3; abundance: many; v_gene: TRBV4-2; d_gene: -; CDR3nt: TGTGCCAGCAGCCCGGACCCCGGGTTAGGCACAGATACGCAGTATTTT; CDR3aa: CASSPDPGLGTDTQYF
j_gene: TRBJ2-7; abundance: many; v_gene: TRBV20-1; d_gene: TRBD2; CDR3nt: TGCAGTGCTAGAGTTTCGCGGGAGAAGGGCTACGAGCAGTACTTC; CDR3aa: CSARVSREKGYEQYF
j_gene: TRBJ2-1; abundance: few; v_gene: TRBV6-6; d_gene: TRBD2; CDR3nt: TGTGCCAGCACCGGGAGGTCTCACAATGAGCAGTTCTTC; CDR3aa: CASTGRSHNEQFF
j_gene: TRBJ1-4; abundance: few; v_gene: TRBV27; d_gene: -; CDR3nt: TGTGCCAGCAGTTCTCGGGGGCGGGCTAATGAAAAACTGTTTTTT; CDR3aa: CASSSRGRANEKLFF
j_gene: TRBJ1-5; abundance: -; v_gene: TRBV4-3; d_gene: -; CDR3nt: TGCGCCAGCAGCCAAGATCGAGGGGGTGGTCAGCCCCAGCATTTT; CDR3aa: CASSQDRGGGQPQHF
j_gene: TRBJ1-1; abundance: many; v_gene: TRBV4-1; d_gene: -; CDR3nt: TGCGCCAGCAGCCAAGTTCGTGGGACAACATCTGGAGCTTTCTTT; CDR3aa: CASSQVRGTTSGAFF
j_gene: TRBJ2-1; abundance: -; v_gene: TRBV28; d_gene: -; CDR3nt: TGTGCCAGCAGTTCCCCTAAGCGATTACCCTACAATGAGCAGTTCTTC; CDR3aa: CASSSPKRLPYNEQFF
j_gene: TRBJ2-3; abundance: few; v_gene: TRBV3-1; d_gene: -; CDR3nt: TGTGCCAGCAGCCAGGTGACAGATTCCACAGATACGCAGTATTTT; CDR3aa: CASSQVTDSTDTQYF
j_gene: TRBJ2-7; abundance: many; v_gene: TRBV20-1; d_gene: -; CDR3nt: TGCAGTGCTAGGACAGGACTTTCCTACGAGCAGTACTTC; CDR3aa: CSARTGLSYEQYF
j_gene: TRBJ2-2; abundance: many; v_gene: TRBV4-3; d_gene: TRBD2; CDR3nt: TGCGCCAGCAGCCAAGACACTAGCGGTGGGGGTTGGGACGGGGAGCTGTTTTTT; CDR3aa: CASSQDTSGGGWDGELFF
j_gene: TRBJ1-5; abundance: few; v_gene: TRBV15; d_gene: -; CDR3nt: TGTGCCACCAGCGAGAGAGTTCATCAGCCCCAGCATTTT; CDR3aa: CATSERVHQPQHF
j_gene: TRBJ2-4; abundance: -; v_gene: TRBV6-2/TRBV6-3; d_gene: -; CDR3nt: TGTGCCAGCACCCAGGATTGGCGGATAGCCAAAAACATTCAGTACTTC; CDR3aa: CASTQDWRIAKNIQYF
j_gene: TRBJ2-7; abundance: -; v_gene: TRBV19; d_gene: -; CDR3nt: TGTGCCAGTAGCATCGGTGACCGAGCCTACGAGCAGTACTTC; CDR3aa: CASSIGDRAYEQYF
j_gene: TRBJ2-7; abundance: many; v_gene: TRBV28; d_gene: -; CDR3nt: TGTGCCAGCCGCGACGTCGAGCAGTACTTC; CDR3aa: CASRDVEQYF